The 6 T cell receptor beta chains in this list originate from one sample, sequenced in a study of blood T cell repertoires in COVID-19. Here immunoSEQ multiplex PCR was the method, and the copy in TCRdb shows in-frame clones only, minus some. The table records about 69,000 clones, 90% of them present only once. Sequencing input: peripheral blood. The receptors originated from a man between 45 and 60 years old with acute or convalescent COVID-19.

The rearrangement uses TRBV19 and TRBJ2-1, with TRBD1 as a possible D gene (6 bases). Germline-derived CDR1 and CDR2 are LNHDA and SQIVND (reference sequence). There are 14 residues in the CDR3. Trimming shortened V by 7 bases and J by 5 bases, and 15 bases separated the two germline ends. The CDR3 protein is CASNTGIGHNEQFF. CDR3 in DNA: TGTGCCAGTAACACAGGGATCGGGCACAATGAGCAGTTCTTC.

This sequence joins TRBV21-1 and TRBJ1-2; TRBD1 is the table's D call and was not checked against the DNA. TRBV21-1 is annotated as a pseudogene. The CDR3 runs to 14 residues. DNA for the CDR3: TGTGCCAGCAGCATAAAAAGGGGTAACTATGGCTACACCTTC. Translated, it gives CASSIKRGNYGYTF.

In its sample, this clone was seen once. The V call is TRBV28, the J call TRBJ1-2; a weak D match, TRBD1 (6 bases). The CDR3 contains 17 residues. The germline V gene encodes CDR1 MDHEN and CDR2 SYDVKM. Trimming took 4 bases from V and 5 from J, leaving 23 bases between them. The CDR3 coding sequence is TGTGCCAGCAGTTCAGACCGACAGGCCTATGCCCATTATGGCTACACCTTC. Its translation is CASSSDRQAYAHYGYTF.

This sequence joins TRBV18 and TRBJ2-3; TRBD2 matches 8 bases. With 3 bases clipped from V and 3 bases from J, the junction kept 5 bases outside the gene matches. Per the germline V gene, CDR1 is KGHSH and CDR2 is LQKENI. The CDR3 length is 15 residues. The CDR3 region is CASSPGVAGTDTQYF. Written as DNA, the CDR3 is TGTGCCAGCTCACCGGGGGTAGCGGGGACAGATACGCAGTATTTT.

The chain uses TRBV7-9 and TRBJ2-7; 11 bases are shared with TRBD2. The CDR3 contains 16 residues. Germline V gene data show CDR1 as SEHNR and CDR2 as FQNEAQ (reference sequence). The J segment lost 0 bases and the V segment lost 3 bases, leaving 4 bases of the junction unmatched. CDR3 in amino acids: CASSFYTSGSSYEQYF. The CDR3 nucleotides read TGTGCCAGCAGCTTCTACACTAGCGGGAGCTCCTACGAGCAGTACTTC.

The sample holds a few counts of this clone. This chain links TRBV5-1 with TRBJ1-6, with 10 nucleotides matching TRBD1. The V segment lost 0 bases and the J segment 9 bases; nucleotides outside the gene matches: 0. CDR3 size: 14 residues. Germline assignment: CDR1 SGHRS and CDR2 YFSETQ. The CDR3 sequence: CASSLGTGGSPLHF. CDR3 bases: TGCGCCAGCAGCTTGGGGACAGGGGGTTCACCCCTCCACTTT.